The 5 T cell receptor beta chains below were found in one sample sequenced in a study of shared clonotypes between healthy human individuals. Assay used: immunoSEQ multiplex PCR; TCRdb lists only in-frame clones, some missing. The sample carries about 380,000 clones, 90% to 98% recorded once. The sequencing sample was made of memory CD8+ T cells sorted from blood. Documented subset: CD45RO+ cells pooled with CCR7-negative TemRA cells. These receptors came from a young man in good health.

This clone was found once. The chain joins TRBV6-6 to TRBJ2-7; D is undetermined. From germline, CDR1 is MNHNY and CDR2 SVGAGI (reference sequence). V was cut by 5 bases and J by 2 bases, with 10 bases left in between. The CDR3 consists of 13 residues. The DNA for the CDR3 is TGTGCCAGCAGTCAAGGGTTCGCCTACGAGCAGTACTTC. Protein: CASSQGFAYEQYF.

This clone was seen a single time. The rearrangement uses TRBV6-5 and TRBJ2-7; 7 nucleotides agree with TRBD2. Losses at the gene ends were 2 bases for V and 1 base for J; bases not matched to a gene: 5. The CDR3 has 15 residues. Germline loops: CDR1 MNHEY, CDR2 SVGAGI. CDR3 sequence (DNA): TGTGCCAGCAGTTACGGCGGGAGAGGTTCCTACGAGCAGTACTTC. Protein product: CASSYGGRGSYEQYF.

V is TRBV5-1 and J is TRBJ2-3, with D unresolved. The CDR3 covers 15 residues. Germline CDR1 reads SGHRS; CDR2 reads YFSETQ. Trimming left V 1 base short and J 8 bases short, with 17 bases between. The CDR3 DNA reads as TGCGCCAGCAGCTTGATTCGGTTTGGCAAGGGTACGCAGTATTTT. Translation gives CASSLIRFGKGTQYF.

The chain uses TRBV4-1 and TRBJ1-4; D gene unclear. V was pared by 2 bases and J by 0 bases, with 10 bases between. The germline CDR1 and CDR2 sequences are MGHRA and YSYEKL. The CDR3 totals 16 residues. CDR3 nucleotide sequence: TGCGCCAGCAGCCAACGGGATACCACAACTAATGAAAAACTGTTTTTT. It translates to CASSQRDTTTNEKLFF.

This chain uses TRBV5-4 with TRBJ2-5; 8 nucleotides match TRBD1. The CDR3 has 13 amino acids. The trim removed 3 bases at V and 5 bases at J, leaving 3 bases unmatched. Germline loops: CDR1 SGHNT, CDR2 YYREEE (reference sequence). DNA of the CDR3: TGTGCCAGCAGCTCAGGGGGCTTTGAGACCCAGTACTTC. Translating it yields CASSSGGFETQYF.